Shown below are 15 T cell receptor beta chains from a single sample sequenced in a study of blood T cell repertoires in COVID-19. Sequencing used immunoSEQ multiplex PCR; TCRdb keeps in-frame clones, though not all of them. The repertoire consists of some 320,000 clones, with around 87% occurring once and the leading ten covering over 4%. Sequencing was carried out using PBMCs or T cells enriched from blood (not recorded which). The receptors were sampled from a woman in her 30s who had recovered from COVID-19.

The chain links TRBV5-4 to TRBJ2-2; a possible D gene is TRBD1 (6 bases). Per the germline V gene, CDR1 is SGHNT and CDR2 is YYREEE (reference sequence). The CDR3 contains 15 residues. Trimming took 1 base from V and 4 from J, leaving 11 bases between them. DNA of the CDR3: TGTGCCAGCAGCTTGAGGGGGTCGGGCACCGGGGAGCTGTTTTTT. This gives the protein CASSLRGSGTGELFF.

Here the CDR3 reads CASSYSTSTGEQYF. CDR3 DNA sequence: TGTGCCAGCAGTTACTCGACTAGCACGGGCGAGCAGTACTTC. This rearrangement joins TRBV6-5 to TRBJ2-7, with TRBD2 matching over 7 bases. The CDR3 is 14 amino acids. Germline CDR1 and CDR2: MNHEY and SVGAGI. V trimming: 0 bases; J trimming: 6 bases; junction bases outside the gene matches: 5.

The CDR3 coding sequence is TGCGCCAGCTCCCCGGGTGCGGGGGACCAAGAGACCCAGTACTTC. This translates into CASSPGAGDQETQYF. The chain has TRBV5-1 and TRBJ2-5, with 7 bases that match TRBD2. The CDR3 is made up of 15 amino acids. Per germline, CDR1 SGHRS and CDR2 YFSETQ. The trim removed 7 bases at V and 0 bases at J, leaving 9 bases unmatched.

The J gene is TRBJ1-3, the V gene TRBV5-1; D is perhaps TRBD1 (5 bases). Looked up from germline, CDR1 is SGHRS and CDR2 is YFSETQ. The ends were cut back, 3 bases at V and 7 bases at J, with 11 bases in the middle. There are 13 residues in the CDR3. CDR3 coding DNA: TGCGCCAGCAGCTCTGGACAAGGGAACACCATATATTTT. As protein: CASSSGQGNTIYF. Filled out from reference TRBV5-1 and TRBJ1-3, the complete variable domain reads KAGVTQTPRYLIKTRGQQVTLSCSPISGHRSVSWYQQTPGQGLQFLFEYFSETQRNKGNFPGRFSGRQFSNSRSEMNVSTLELGDSALYLCASSSGQGNTIYFGEGSWLTVV.

CDR3 amino acids: CASSYPDTEAFF. DNA of the CDR3: TGTGCCAGCAGTTATCCGGACACTGAAGCTTTCTTT. The V and J genes are TRBV6-9 and TRBJ1-1; D uncertain. V gave up 2 bases and J gave up 3 bases, with 4 bases separating them. This CDR3 has 12 residues. Germline V gene data show CDR1 as MNHGY and CDR2 as SVAAGI.

The rearrangement joins TRBV5-1 to TRBJ1-2; D perhaps matches TRBD1 (5 bases). CDR1 SGHRS and CDR2 YFSETQ come from the germline V gene. Trimming left V 0 bases short and J 4 bases short, with 10 bases between. The CDR3 has 14 residues. The CDR3, as DNA: TGCGCCAGCAGCTTGGAGGGACTGAGCTATGGCTACACCTTC. Encoded protein: CASSLEGLSYGYTF. The complete variable domain, with remaining parts taken from reference TRBV5-1 and TRBJ1-2, reads KAGVTQTPRYLIKTRGQQVTLSCSPISGHRSVSWYQQTPGQGLQFLFEYFSETQRNKGNFPGRFSGRQFSNSRSEMNVSTLELGDSALYLCASSLEGLSYGYTFGSGTRLTVV.

The chain combines TRBV28 with TRBJ1-2, with 7 bases identical to TRBD1. The trim removed 3 bases at V and 2 bases at J, leaving 3 bases unmatched. The CDR3 spans 14 residues. The germline gives CDR1 MDHEN, CDR2 SYDVKM. CDR3 residues: CASSLRGLNYGYTF. The CDR3 region has the DNA TGTGCCAGCAGTTTGAGGGGGCTAAACTATGGCTACACCTTC.

This chain connects TRBV7-8 to TRBJ1-6; no reliable D call. The CDR3 spans 14 residues. Germline loops: CDR1 SGHVS, CDR2 FQNEAQ. V was pared by 0 bases and J by 3 bases, with 3 bases between. Here the CDR3 reads CASSLAGYNSPLHF. For the CDR3, the DNA is TGTGCCAGCAGCTTAGCCGGCTATAATTCACCCCTCCACTTT.

The chain is built from TRBV4-2 and TRBJ2-1; TRBD2 agrees at 12 bases. Losses at the gene ends were 0 bases for V and 5 bases for J; bases not matched to a gene: 11. The CDR3 contains 19 residues. The germline V gene encodes CDR1 LGHNA and CDR2 YNFKEQ. CDR3 region: CASSQDRGVLAGGHNEQFF. The CDR3 DNA sequence: TGTGCCAGCAGCCAAGATAGGGGGGTACTAGCGGGGGGCCACAATGAGCAGTTCTTC.

The chain carries TRBV28 and TRBJ2-1; tentatively, D is TRBD1 (5 bases). The CDR3 is 12 amino acids. The ends were cut back, 5 bases at V and 5 bases at J, with 7 bases in the middle. Looked up from germline, CDR1 is MDHEN and CDR2 is SYDVKM. This CDR3 is CASSDRNNEQFF. For the CDR3, the DNA is TGTGCCAGCAGTGACAGAAACAATGAGCAGTTCTTC.

The genes are TRBV24-1 and TRBJ2-1; D unclear. CDR1 and CDR2 (germline): KGHDR, SFDVKD. This CDR3 is built from 14 residues. V gave up 6 bases and J gave up 2 bases, with 10 bases separating them. CDR3 nucleotide sequence: TGTGCCACCAGTCAAAGCCCGACCTACAATGAGCAGTTCTTC. Residues: CATSQSPTYNEQFF.

The chain recombines TRBV7-9 with TRBJ1-4; 10 bases match TRBD1. The V gene's germline CDR1 is SEHNR and CDR2 FQNEAQ (reference sequence). The ends lost 1 base at V and 5 bases at J; junction bases unmatched: 13. The CDR3 is 19 amino acids. Written as DNA, the CDR3 is TGTGCCAGCAGCTTAGACACTGGAGGGACAGGGGCCGAGAATGAAAAACTGTTTTTT. This translates into CASSLDTGGTGAENEKLFF.

The chain has TRBV27 and TRBJ1-2, with no clear D. Germline V gene lookup returns CDR1 MNHEY and CDR2 SMNVEV (reference sequence). V gave up 6 bases and J gave up 8 bases, with 13 bases separating them. The CDR3 is 12 residues long. CDR3: CASSIRHPGYTF. The CDR3 coding sequence is TGTGCCAGCAGCATACGACACCCGGGCTACACCTTC.

This clone was counted between two and nine times. The chain carries TRBV6-5 and TRBJ1-6; D perhaps matches TRBD1 (5 bases). Looked up from germline, CDR1 is MNHEY and CDR2 is SVGAGI. The CDR3 is made up of 12 amino acids. V lost 7 bases to trimming and J lost 10 bases, with 11 bases between them. The CDR3 reads CASMGGGSPLHF. DNA of the CDR3: TGTGCCAGCATGGGGGGAGGGTCACCCCTCCACTTT.

This chain links TRBV7-2 with TRBJ1-2, with 8 bases lining up with TRBD1. V shed 1 base and J 6 bases; nucleotides not matched to a gene: 13. Per the germline V gene, CDR1 is SGHTA and CDR2 is FQGNSA. The CDR3 loop spans 17 amino acids. CDR3 sequence reads: CASSLGGQDLDRNGYTF. CDR3 DNA: TGTGCCAGCAGCTTAGGGGGACAGGACTTAGACAGAAATGGCTACACCTTC.